This TCR beta chain was profiled in a study of blood T cell repertoires in COVID-19. The overall study: Samples representing acute and convalescent COVID-19 were sourced from the United States, Italy and Spain. Sources were T cells, B-cell-depleted T cells, or PBMCs; the material itself was cDNA or gDNA.

The V gene lost 7 bases and the J gene lost 6 bases, with 13 bases spanning the gap. CDR3 length equals 13 residues. Original data processing: Reference gene primers were amplified, and this amplification served to estimate nucleated cell counts. Sequencing was performed with immunoSEQ multiplex PCR; in TCRdb, only in-frame clones are kept and a portion is missing. The DNA was the basis for D and trimming; V, J and clone size are from that table. The sample records 200,000 to 250,000 clones, 82% being singletons. The TCR was taken from a woman in her forties with acute or convalescent COVID-19. The material sequenced was peripheral blood. The chain is built from TRBV12-3 or TRBV12-4 and TRBJ1-5; D unclear. The CDR3 spells CASTPGMGQPQHF. The CDR3 region has the DNA TGTGCCAGCACCCCCGGGATGGGTCAGCCCCAGCATTTT.